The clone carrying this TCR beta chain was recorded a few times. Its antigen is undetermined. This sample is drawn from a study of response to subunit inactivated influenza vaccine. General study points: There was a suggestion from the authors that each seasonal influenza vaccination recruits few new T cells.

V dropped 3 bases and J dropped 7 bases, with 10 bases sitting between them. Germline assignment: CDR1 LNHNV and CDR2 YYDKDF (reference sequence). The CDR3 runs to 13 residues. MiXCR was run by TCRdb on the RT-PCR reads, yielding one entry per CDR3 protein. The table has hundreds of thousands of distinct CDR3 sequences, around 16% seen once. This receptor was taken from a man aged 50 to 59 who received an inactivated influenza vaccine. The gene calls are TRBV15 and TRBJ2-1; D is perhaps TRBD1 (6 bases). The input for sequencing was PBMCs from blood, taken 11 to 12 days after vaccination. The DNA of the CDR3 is TGTGCCACCAGCAGCGACAGGACTAATGAGCAGTTCTTC. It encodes CATSSDRTNEQFF.